The 16 T cell receptor beta chains below all came from one sample that was sequenced in a study of OX40 agonist ivuxolimab in advanced cancers. Sequencing was performed with immunoSEQ multiplex PCR; in TCRdb, only in-frame clones are kept and a portion is missing. Seen here are roughly 80,000 clones, over 80% observed once, and the top ten hold around 0.29%. Sequenced here: CD4+ or CD8+ T cells sorted from blood, sampled in a trial of the OX40 agonist ivuxolimab. These receptors all come from an adult with an advanced solid tumor such as melanoma, head and neck, liver or kidney cancer.

This rearrangement joins TRBV30 to TRBJ2-3, with 9 bases lining up with TRBD1. The CDR3 spans 16 residues. Germline CDR1 GTSNPN, CDR2 SVGIG (reference sequence). Trimming at V came to 0 bases and at J to 0 bases, leaving 4 bases not matched to a gene. The CDR3 DNA follows: TGTGCCTGGAGTGTCCGGGACAGGGCCAGCACAGATACGCAGTATTTT. It specifies CAWSVRDRASTDTQYF.

The genes are TRBV30 and TRBJ2-5, with D perhaps matching TRBD2 (6 bases). The CDR3 contains 14 residues. V lost 4 bases, J lost 6 bases, and 18 bases lay in between. Germline V gene lookup returns CDR1 GTSNPN and CDR2 SVGIG (reference sequence). CDR3 DNA sequence: TGTGCCTGGACCTGGCGCGGCGGGGAGCAGACCCAGTACTTC. It is translated as CAWTWRGGEQTQYF.

This chain joins TRBV5-4 and TRBJ2-3; D is unresolved. The germline V gene has CDR1 SGHNT and CDR2 YYREEE (reference sequence). Trimming removed 3 bases from V and 0 bases from J, with 2 bases in between. The CDR3 spans 12 residues. The CDR3, as DNA: TGTGCCAGCAGCTCTAGCACAGATACGCAGTATTTT. This encodes CASSSSTDTQYF.

The genes are TRBV7-8 and TRBJ1-2; D may be TRBD1 (6 bases). The germline gives CDR1 SGHVS, CDR2 FQNEAQ. The CDR3 length is 14 residues. The germline V and J ends were trimmed by 5 bases and 7 bases, with 17 bases remaining between them. CDR3 loop: CASSTQGGSLGYTF. CDR3 DNA sequence: TGTGCCAGCAGCACACAGGGCGGAAGTCTTGGCTACACCTTC.

As regards this clone: The same CDR3 can be traced to other DNA sequences in this sample. The chain links TRBV2 to TRBJ2-2; D is perhaps TRBD1 (6 bases). The germline gives CDR1 SNHLY, CDR2 FYNNEI. V lost 7 bases, J lost 1 base, and 19 bases lay in between. The CDR3 sequence is 17 residues long. CDR3 sequence (DNA): TGTGCCAGCAAAGCTGGCGCTACACAGGGGAACACCGGGGAGCTGTTTTTT. Its translation: CASKAGATQGNTGELFF.

The CDR3: CASSLNSDNEQFF. The CDR3 coding sequence is TGTGCCAGCAGTCTTAACAGTGACAATGAGCAGTTCTTC. The chain combines TRBV7-2 with TRBJ2-1; D is ambiguous. The CDR3 is 13 amino acids. Between the trimmed V and J ends, which lost 6 bases and 5 bases, there was a span of 11 bases. CDR1 and CDR2 (germline): SGHTA, FQGNSA.

The CDR3 DNA sequence: TGTGCCAGCAGTGTAAGTTCCACGTCTAACTATGGCTACACCTTC. It codes for CASSVSSTSNYGYTF. This chain uses TRBV2 with TRBJ1-2, with D uncertain. The CDR3 is 15 residues long. Between the trimmed V and J ends, which lost 4 bases and 0 bases, there was a span of 12 bases. Germline CDR1 SNHLY, CDR2 FYNNEI.

CDR3 loop: CASSPSGGGPSYEQYF. CDR3 nucleotide sequence: TGTGCCAGCAGCCCCTCCGGAGGTGGGCCCTCCTACGAGCAGTACTTC. This chain joins TRBV9 and TRBJ2-7; D is possibly TRBD2 (5 bases). The germline V gene has CDR1 SGDLS and CDR2 YYNGEE. The CDR3 has 16 residues. The germline V and J ends were trimmed by 4 bases and 0 bases, with 17 bases remaining between them.

The table lists this clone with a few counts. The rearrangement uses TRBV19 and TRBJ2-7; D gene uncertain. Germline CDR1 is LNHDA and CDR2 is SQIVND (reference sequence). This CDR3 comprises 11 residues. The V gene lost 4 bases and the J gene lost 5 bases, with 6 bases spanning the gap. The CDR3 nucleotides read TGTGCCAGTAGTAGCTTCGACGAGCAGTACTTC. It is translated as CASSSFDEQYF.

This chain links TRBV5-1 with TRBJ2-1; 8 positions agree with TRBD1. The germline gives CDR1 SGHRS, CDR2 YFSETQ. V shed 4 bases, J shed 4 bases, and the junction held 7 bases outside the gene matches. CDR3 length equals 15 residues. CDR3 sequence (DNA): TGCGCCAGCAGCCAAGGACAGGGACAATACAATGAGCAGTTCTTC. It encodes CASSQGQGQYNEQFF.

V usage is TRBV5-1 and J usage is TRBJ2-7; 8 nucleotides match TRBD1. Trimming removed 4 bases from V and 3 bases from J; junction bases left unmatched: 9. Germline V gene lookup returns CDR1 SGHRS and CDR2 YFSETQ. CDR3 length equals 15 residues. The chain's CDR3 is CASSIGQGQFYEQYF. The CDR3 bases are TGCGCCAGCAGCATAGGACAGGGCCAATTCTACGAGCAGTACTTC.

This chain uses TRBV29-1 with TRBJ2-2; D is possibly TRBD1 (6 bases). Per the germline V gene, CDR1 is SQVTM and CDR2 is ANQGSEA. Trimming removed 6 bases from V and 2 bases from J, with 10 bases in between. The CDR3 spans 13 residues. CDR3 bases: TGCAGCGTGTCCGGGACAAACACCGGGGAGCTGTTTTTT. It specifies CSVSGTNTGELFF.

V is TRBV5-1 and J is TRBJ2-1; TRBD2 matches at 8 bases. CDR3 length equals 16 residues. V lost 1 base and J lost 2; bases outside the gene matches: 5. Germline lookup yields CDR1 SGHRS and CDR2 YFSETQ. In nucleotides, the CDR3 is TGCGCCAGCAGCTTGCTCGGGGGGGTCACCTACAATGAGCAGTTCTTC. This translates into CASSLLGGVTYNEQFF.

V gene TRBV2 combines with J gene TRBJ1-6, with a tentative D call TRBD1 (6 bases). The germline gives CDR1 SNHLY, CDR2 FYNNEI. The CDR3 length is 15 residues. The germline V and J ends were trimmed by 5 bases and 0 bases, with 8 bases remaining between them. The CDR3 protein is CASSLQGSYNSPLHF. CDR3 nucleotide sequence: TGTGCCAGCAGTTTACAGGGCTCCTATAATTCACCCCTCCACTTT.

The chain uses TRBV9 and TRBJ2-2; 7 bases align to TRBD2. Germline V lookup: CDR1 SGDLS, CDR2 YYNGEE. With V trimmed by 3 bases and J by 1 base, 12 bases remained unmatched. This CDR3 spans 18 amino acids. CDR3 DNA: TGTGCCAGCAGCGCCGGGCGTTGGGCGGGGGTGAACACCGGGGAGCTGTTTTTT. This sequence encodes CASSAGRWAGVNTGELFF.

The chain uses TRBV6-5 and TRBJ1-1, with no clear D. The CDR3 covers 14 residues. V lost 6 bases and J 6 bases, leaving 17 bases between the germline ends. Germline CDR1 MNHEY, CDR2 SVGAGI. The chain's CDR3 is CASRASDYWSEAFF. For the CDR3, the DNA is TGTGCCAGCAGAGCCTCGGACTACTGGTCTGAAGCTTTCTTT.